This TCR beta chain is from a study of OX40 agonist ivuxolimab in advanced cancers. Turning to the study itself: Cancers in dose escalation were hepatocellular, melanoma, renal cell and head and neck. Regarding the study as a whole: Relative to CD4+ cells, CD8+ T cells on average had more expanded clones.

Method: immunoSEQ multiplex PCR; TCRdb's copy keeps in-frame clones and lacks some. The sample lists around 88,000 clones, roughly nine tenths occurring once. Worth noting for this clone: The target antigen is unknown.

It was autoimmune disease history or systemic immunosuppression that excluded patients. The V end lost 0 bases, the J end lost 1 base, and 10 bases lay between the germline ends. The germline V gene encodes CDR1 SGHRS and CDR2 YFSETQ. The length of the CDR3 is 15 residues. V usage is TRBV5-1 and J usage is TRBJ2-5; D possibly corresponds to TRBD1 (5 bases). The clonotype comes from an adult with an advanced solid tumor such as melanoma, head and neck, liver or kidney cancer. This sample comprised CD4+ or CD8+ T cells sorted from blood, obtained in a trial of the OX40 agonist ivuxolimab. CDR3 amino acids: CASSLVLQGQETQYF. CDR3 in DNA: TGCGCCAGCAGCTTGGTTTTGCAGGGCCAAGAGACCCAGTACTTC.